This T cell receptor beta chain was recovered during a study of CD8+CD57+ T cells in acquired aplastic anemia. Study-wide context: Sorted CD4+ and CD8+ cells gave an average of approximately 3.1 ug of DNA. General observations from the study: Researchers report that fewer than 30 CD8+ CDR3 sequences appeared in both patients and controls.

This clonotype occurred many times. Its matching antigen is unknown. Sequenced patients had shown CD8+CD57+ cell expansion by flow cytometry. Both TCR beta VDJ combination and CDR3 sequence profiling were carried out. Genomic DNA was the template for this profiling. MiXCR, run by TCRdb on the reads, gives a single entry per CDR3 protein. Of roughly 170,000 distinct CDR3 sequences in the sample, around 50% were seen once. CDR3 length equals 13 residues. Between the trimmed V and J ends, which lost 5 bases and 8 bases, there was a span of 15 bases. Germline assignment: CDR1 LNHNV and CDR2 YYDKDF (reference sequence).

Sequenced input: sorted CD4+, CD8+, or CD8+CD57+ T cells (not recorded which) from PBMCs. V is TRBV15 and J is TRBJ2-5; weak D call: TRBD1 (6 bases). The sequence derives from a human donor with aplastic anemia. The CDR3 here is CATSGIGGSTQYF. The CDR3 DNA is TGTGCCACCAGCGGAATAGGGGGTTCTACCCAGTACTTC.